This T cell receptor (beta chain) comes out of a study of T cells after yellow fever vaccination. Notes on the study in general: Abundant contaminating clonotypes from the bulk population could appear in FACS-sorted repertoires. By day 5 rather than day 15, the secondary response had peaked, though it was weaker.

The TCR cDNA carried a universal primer site and UMIs from 5'RACE template switching. TCRdb ran MiXCR on the 5' RACE reads and lists one entry per CDR3 protein. The data contain 350,000 to 550,000 distinct CDR3 sequences, around 20% of them singletons. The CDR3 totals 15 residues. Germline CDR1 and CDR2: SSHAT and FNYEAQ (reference sequence). About this clonotype itself: Its antigen remains unidentified. A single base separates this from a much larger clone, so it may be a read error.

This sequence joins TRBV7-7 and TRBJ2-1; 10 bases align to TRBD2. This TCR was recovered from a man younger than 30 who received the YFV17D yellow fever vaccine. This specimen consisted of PBMCs, obtained before the yellow fever booster vaccination. The CDR3 protein is CASSRDLAGGNEQLF. In DNA form, the CDR3 reads TGTGCTAGCAGCCGCGACTTAGCGGGGGGCAATGAGCAGCTCTTC.